This passage covers 25 T cell receptor beta chains from one sample sequenced in a study of cytomegalovirus exposure and HLA in healthy donors. PCR involved 60 Vbeta and 13 Jbeta primers. Using immunoSEQ multiplex PCR, the repertoire was profiled, and TCRdb retains in-frame clones only, with some absent. The repertoire has over 150,000 clones, approximately 85% of them found once; the top ten carry about 11%. Sequencing was done on a sample of PBMCs. These TCRs come from a man in his fifties or sixties in good health and CMV-seropositive.

The J gene is TRBJ1-5, the V gene TRBV7-9, with no clear D. The CDR3 has 12 amino acids. The germline CDR1 and CDR2 sequences are SEHNR and FQNEAQ (reference sequence). Trimming shortened V by 3 bases and J by 7 bases, and 7 bases separated the two germline ends. The CDR3 region has the DNA TGTGCCAGCAGCTTTTTCCAACAGCCCCAGCATTTT. Protein sequence: CASSFFQQPQHF.

V and J are TRBV7-9 and TRBJ2-3, with 12 bases that match TRBD2. This CDR3 is built from 15 residues. CDR1 is SEHNR and CDR2 is FQNEAQ in the germline V gene (reference sequence). The J segment lost 2 bases and the V segment lost 5 bases, leaving 2 bases of the junction unmatched. CDR3 DNA sequence: TGTGCCAGCAGCCCTAGCGGGAGGGACACAGATACGCAGTATTTT. It encodes CASSPSGRDTDTQYF.

The CDR3 DNA follows: TGTGCCTGGAGTGTACTACCATCGATGAACACTGAAGCTTTCTTT. Translation: CAWSVLPSMNTEAFF. This chain connects TRBV30 to TRBJ1-1; the D is unclear. Trimming left V 0 bases short and J 0 bases short, with 11 bases between. This CDR3 is 15 amino acids long. Germline V gene sequence: CDR1 GTSNPN, CDR2 SVGIG (reference sequence).

In regard to this clone: The same CDR3 also results from other DNA sequences found in this sample. The V gene is TRBV7-2, the J gene TRBJ2-7, with 12 bases matching TRBD2. Germline values: CDR1 SGHTA, CDR2 FQGNSA. J gave up 2 bases and V 0 bases, and 2 bases lay outside the gene matches. This CDR3 has 16 residues. CDR3 sequence reads: CASSLAASGGAYEQYF. CDR3 DNA: TGTGCCAGCAGCTTAGCGGCTAGCGGGGGGGCCTACGAGCAGTACTTC.

This clone has just one count. This sequence joins TRBV16 and TRBJ1-1, with 9 bases lining up with TRBD1. CDR3 length: 13 amino acids. Germline CDR1 KGHSY, CDR2 FQNENV. J gave up 8 bases and V 4 bases, and 5 bases lay outside the gene matches. The DNA of the CDR3 is TGTGCCAGCAGCCGGGACAGGGAAGGGGAAGCTTTCTTT. Its translation: CASSRDREGEAFF.

V gene TRBV14 combines with J gene TRBJ1-1; no reliable D call. V was trimmed by 5 bases and J by 0 bases, leaving 7 bases between them. This CDR3 is built from 13 residues. Germline V gene sequence: CDR1 SGHDN, CDR2 FVKESK. CDR3 sequence reads: CASSFAVNTEAFF. CDR3 nucleotides: TGTGCCAGCAGCTTCGCAGTGAACACTGAAGCTTTCTTT.

V gene TRBV19 combines with J gene TRBJ1-5, with D perhaps TRBD1 (5 bases). This CDR3 comprises 14 residues. Germline V gene lookup returns CDR1 LNHDA and CDR2 SQIVND (reference sequence). The V end was cut by 7 bases, the J end by 7 bases, with 17 bases between. The CDR3: CASTLGVTSQPQHF. In DNA form, the CDR3 reads TGTGCCAGTACCTTAGGGGTCACATCCCAGCCCCAGCATTTT.

CDR3 sequence reads: CAAKGRDTNTEAFF. CDR3 bases: TGTGCCGCGAAGGGCCGGGACACCAACACTGAAGCTTTCTTT. The chain carries TRBV10-3 and TRBJ1-1; possibly TRBD1 for D (6 bases). V dropped 11 bases and J dropped 2 bases, with 18 bases sitting between them. The germline V gene has CDR1 ENHRY and CDR2 SYGVKD. CDR3 length: 14 residues.

The rearrangement links TRBV12-5 to TRBJ1-1; the D is unclear. The V and J ends lost 3 bases and 1 base respectively, with 3 bases between them. Germline loops: CDR1 LGHNT, CDR2 FRNRAP. The CDR3 is 12 amino acids. The DNA of the CDR3 is TGTGCTAGTGGTTTCTCGAACACTGAAGCTTTCTTT. This translates into CASGFSNTEAFF.

The rearrangement joins TRBV6-6 to TRBJ1-1; 8 bases line up with TRBD1. Germline V gene data show CDR1 as MNHNY and CDR2 as SVGAGI (reference sequence). This CDR3 has 13 residues. V dropped 7 bases and J dropped 10; count of bases not matched to a gene: 11. DNA of the CDR3: TGTGCCAGCACCACCCAGGGGGCCGGGGGAGCTTTCTTT. This codes for CASTTQGAGGAFF.

This clone counts as medium-sized (0.01 to 0.1%). CDR3 protein: CASSSRTGQNYGYTF. CDR3 sequence (DNA): TGTGCCAGCAGCTCCAGGACAGGGCAAAATTATGGCTACACCTTC. The rearrangement joins TRBV5-4 to TRBJ1-2, with 8 bases aligning to TRBD1. The germline V gene has CDR1 SGHNT and CDR2 YYREEE (reference sequence). The CDR3 has 15 residues. V trimming: 3 bases; J trimming: 5 bases; junction bases outside the gene matches: 9.

The chain carries TRBV28 and TRBJ2-7, with D maybe TRBD1 (5 bases). In germline, CDR1 is MDHEN, CDR2 SYDVKM. The V end was cut by 3 bases, the J end by 1 base, with 19 bases between. CDR3 length: 17 residues. CDR3 loop: CASSLDADRRLSYEQYF. CDR3 in DNA: TGTGCCAGCAGTTTGGATGCCGACAGACGATTGTCCTACGAGCAGTACTTC.

Turning to this clone: The junction shows a germline mismatch at one end, possibly a read error. J is TRBJ2-1 and V is TRBV7-9, with D maybe TRBD1 (6 bases). This CDR3 has 16 amino acids. Germline CDR1 and CDR2: SEHNR and FQNEAQ (reference sequence). This chain's CDR3 is CSSSLFGTPSYNEQFF. The DNA for the CDR3 is TGTTCCAGCAGCTTATTCGGGACACCCTCCTACAATGAGCAGTTCTTC.

DNA of the CDR3: TGCGCCAGCAACAGACAGGGAGCGGTTGGCTACACCTTC. Translated, it gives CASNRQGAVGYTF. The chain combines TRBV4-3 with TRBJ1-2; 7 bases are shared with TRBD1. This CDR3 has 13 residues. Losses at the gene ends were 7 bases for V and 7 bases for J; bases not matched to a gene: 9. In germline, CDR1 is LGHNA, CDR2 YSLEER.

The V gene is TRBV5-1, the J gene TRBJ2-7; 7 nucleotides align to TRBD1. This CDR3 has 14 amino acids. CDR1 and CDR2 (germline): SGHRS, YFSETQ. Trimming removed 6 bases from V and 2 bases from J; junction bases left unmatched: 8. CDR3 sequence reads: CASKEGTDTYEQYF. The CDR3, as DNA: TGCGCCAGCAAGGAAGGGACAGACACCTACGAGCAGTACTTC.

CDR3 sequence: CASSYGGANQPQHF. The CDR3 DNA reads TGTGCCAGCAGTTACGGGGGGGCGAATCAGCCCCAGCATTTT. The chain recombines TRBV6-5 with TRBJ1-5, with a possible D match to TRBD1 (6 bases). The CDR3 is 14 amino acids. The V and J ends lost 2 bases and 4 bases respectively, with 9 bases between them. CDR1 and CDR2 (germline): MNHEY, SVGAGI.

The rearrangement links TRBV5-1 to TRBJ1-1; D gene uncertain. V lost 0 bases and J 0 bases, leaving 9 bases between the germline ends. CDR3 length: 15 amino acids. Germline-derived CDR1 and CDR2 are SGHRS and YFSETQ. The CDR3 protein is CASSLETHMNTEAFF. Here the CDR3 DNA reads TGCGCCAGCAGCTTGGAAACGCACATGAACACTGAAGCTTTCTTT.

V and J are TRBV29-1 and TRBJ1-1; possible D gene TRBD1, 6 bases. Germline loops: CDR1 SQVTM, CDR2 ANQGSEA. The V end was cut by 3 bases, the J end by 1 base, with 9 bases between. This CDR3 comprises 13 residues. CDR3 nucleotide sequence: TGCAGCGTTGAGAAGACAGGGAACACTGAAGCTTTCTTT. This sequence encodes CSVEKTGNTEAFF.

This clone was detected a few times. V usage is TRBV28 and J usage is TRBJ1-4; the match to TRBD1 covers 9 bases. This CDR3 has 16 residues. Trimming took 6 bases from V and 8 from J; bases not matched to a gene: 13. The germline CDR1 and CDR2 sequences are MDHEN and SYDVKM. CDR3 DNA: TGTGCCAGCAGCCCCAACCGATGGACAGGGGACGAAAAACTGTTTTTT. This sequence encodes CASSPNRWTGDEKLFF.

V and J are TRBV9 and TRBJ1-5; D possibly corresponds to TRBD1 (5 bases). In germline, CDR1 is SGDLS, CDR2 YYNGEE. The CDR3 contains 17 residues. V was shortened by 0 bases and J by 5 bases, with 18 bases between the two germline ends. The CDR3 bases are TGTGCCAGCAGCGTAGCTCGGGTGGAGGGGATTGATCAGCCCCAGCATTTT. This sequence encodes CASSVARVEGIDQPQHF.

The chain has TRBV7-8 and TRBJ1-1; D is undetermined. The CDR3 loop spans 13 amino acids. The germline V and J ends were trimmed by 5 bases and 0 bases, with 7 bases remaining between them. The V gene's germline CDR1 is SGHVS and CDR2 FQNEAQ. The CDR3, as DNA: TGTGCCAGCAGCGTTTCCATGAACACTGAAGCTTTCTTT. Protein sequence: CASSVSMNTEAFF. Together with reference TRBV7-8 and TRBJ1-1, the CDR3 gives the full variable domain: GAGVSQSPRYKVAKRGQDVALRCDPISGHVSLFWYQQALGQGPEFLTYFQNEAQLDKSGLPSDRFFAERPEGSVSTLKIQRTQQEDSAVYLCASSVSMNTEAFFGQGTRLTVV.

The chain couples TRBV2 to TRBJ1-2; 10 bases line up with TRBD1. Trimming removed 6 bases from V and 5 bases from J; junction bases left unmatched: 3. The CDR3 is 13 residues long. Looked up from germline, CDR1 is SNHLY and CDR2 is FYNNEI. CDR3 protein: CASRQGQGYGYTF. The DNA of the CDR3 is TGTGCCAGCAGGCAGGGACAGGGGTATGGCTACACCTTC.

The rearrangement links TRBV4-2 to TRBJ2-1; a weak D match, TRBD1 (6 bases). From germline, CDR1 is LGHNA and CDR2 YNFKEQ. The CDR3 runs 13 residues. The ends were cut back, 8 bases at V and 2 bases at J, with 10 bases in the middle. In DNA form, the CDR3 reads TGTGCCAGCGGGCAGGGGACCTACAATGAGCAGTTCTTC. The encoded protein is CASGQGTYNEQFF.

This clone was counted a few times. The gene calls are TRBV30 and TRBJ1-6; D gene ambiguous. V lost 2 bases, J lost 9 bases, and 11 bases lay in between. Germline V gene data show CDR1 as GTSNPN and CDR2 as SVGIG (reference sequence). The CDR3 spans 13 residues. The CDR3 loop reads CAWSSGFSSPLHF. The CDR3 DNA sequence: TGTGCCTGGAGTTCAGGATTTAGTTCACCCCTCCACTTT. Full variable domain (rest looked up from reference TRBV30 and TRBJ1-6): SQTIHQWPATLVQPVGSPLSLECTVEGTSNPNLYWYRQAAGRGLQLLFYSVGIGQISSEVPQNLSASRPQDRQFILSSKKLLLSDSGFYLCAWSSGFSSPLHFGNGTRLTVT.

V and J are TRBV5-1 and TRBJ1-1; TRBD1 aligns across 7 bases. V was pared by 0 bases and J by 1 base, with 3 bases of the junction left unmatched. Germline V gives CDR1 SGHRS, CDR2 YFSETQ. The CDR3 sequence is 15 residues long. The CDR3 here is CASSLATGRNTEAFF. The CDR3 nucleotides are TGCGCCAGCAGCTTGGCGACAGGGAGGAACACTGAAGCTTTCTTT. The whole variable domain, remainder taken from reference TRBV5-1 and TRBJ1-1, is KAGVTQTPRYLIKTRGQQVTLSCSPISGHRSVSWYQQTPGQGLQFLFEYFSETQRNKGNFPGRFSGRQFSNSRSEMNVSTLELGDSALYLCASSLATGRNTEAFFGQGTRLTVV.